Listed below are T cell receptor beta chains from one sample, sequenced in a study of T-cell reconstitution after alpha-beta-depleted transplantation in children. TCRdb called the PCR reads again in MiXCR, with one record for every CDR3 protein. The sample lists about 500,000 distinct CDR3 sequences, approximately 29% occurring once. The sample consisted of PBMCs from the stem cell graft donor, taken from the stem cell graft. These receptors originate from a human donor who donated a stem cell graft to a child with aplastic anemia. Both conserved end residues are part of each CDR3. A D gene is named only where the DNA matches it firmly. The listing skips clone size in some rows; elsewhere it reads once, few, many or a size class.

J: TRBJ2-3; D: NA; size: few; V: TRBV11-2; DNA: TGTGCCAGCAGCTTAGATCGGCGCACGCAGTATTTT; CDR3: CASSLDRRTQYF
J: TRBJ1-1; D: NA; size: few; V: TRBV5-1; DNA: TGCGCCAGCAGCTTAGAGCCCCTTGCCACTGAAGCTTTCTTT; CDR3: CASSLEPLATEAFF
J: TRBJ2-1; D: TRBD1; size: NA; V: TRBV9; DNA: TGTGCCAGCAGCGGACGGACAGGGCTTCATGAGCAGTTCTTC; CDR3: CASSGRTGLHEQFF
J: TRBJ2-3; D: NA; size: few; V: TRBV9; DNA: TGTGCCAGCAGCGTCGGGGTTGAAAAAACAGATACGCAGTATTTT; CDR3: CASSVGVEKTDTQYF
J: TRBJ2-5; D: NA; size: NA; V: TRBV25-1; DNA: TGTGCCAGCAGTGAATTTGCGACAGCGCCTCAAGAGACCCAGTACTTC; CDR3: CASSEFATAPQETQYF
J: TRBJ2-1; D: NA; size: few; V: TRBV27; DNA: TGTGCCAGCAGTTTATTGGGCAGCTCCTACAATGAGCAGTTCTTC; CDR3: CASSLLGSSYNEQFF
J: TRBJ2-3; D: NA; size: NA; V: TRBV20-1; DNA: TGCAGTGCTGGGGAATTGGTCCCAGATACGCAGTATTTT; CDR3: CSAGELVPDTQYF
J: TRBJ2-1; D: NA; size: few; V: TRBV20-1; DNA: TGCAGTGCCGGGTTGGGCGATGAGCAGTTCTTC; CDR3: CSAGLGDEQFF
J: TRBJ2-2; D: NA; size: once; V: TRBV27; DNA: TGTGCCAGCAGTCTAAGGGTGTTTACCGGGGAGCTGTTTTTT; CDR3: CASSLRVFTGELFF
J: TRBJ1-5; D: TRBD1; size: NA; V: TRBV30; DNA: TGTGCCTGGAGCAGGGGGCACAATCAGCCCCAGCATTTT; CDR3: CAWSRGHNQPQHF
J: TRBJ2-5; D: NA; size: NA; V: TRBV7-9; DNA: TGTGCCAGCAGCGACCCCCCAGAGACCCAGTACTTC; CDR3: CASSDPPETQYF
J: TRBJ2-1; D: TRBD1; size: few; V: TRBV5-5; DNA: TGTGCCAGCACCCTACAGGGGTACAATGAGCAGTTCTTC; CDR3: CASTLQGYNEQFF
J: TRBJ2-2; D: NA; size: few; V: TRBV11-1; DNA: TGTGCCAGCAGCCCACGGGACACTTTCACCGGGGAGCTGTTTTTT; CDR3: CASSPRDTFTGELFF
J: TRBJ2-5; D: NA; size: NA; V: TRBV2; DNA: TGTGCGGCCCTGCTAGCCGCGGAGACCCAGTACTTC; CDR3: CAALLAAETQYF
J: TRBJ2-2; D: NA; size: NA; V: TRBV4-3; DNA: TGCGCCAGCAGCCAAGAAACCGGGCCTGGGGAGCTGTTTTTT; CDR3: CASSQETGPGELFF
J: TRBJ1-2; D: TRBD1; size: NA; V: TRBV7-2; DNA: TGTGCCAGCAGCTCCGGACAGGGTGTAGGCTACACCTTC; CDR3: CASSSGQGVGYTF
J: TRBJ1-2; D: NA; size: NA; V: TRBV29-1; DNA: TGCAGCGTGGCGGGAGTGGACGGAAGGTATGGCTACACCTTC; CDR3: CSVAGVDGRYGYTF
J: TRBJ2-2; D: TRBD1; size: once; V: TRBV6-2/TRBV6-3; DNA: TGTGCCAGCAGCGAACAGGGGTACACCGGGGAGCTGTTTTTT; CDR3: CASSEQGYTGELFF
J: TRBJ2-7; D: TRBD2; size: NA; V: TRBV15; DNA: TGTGCCACCAGCAGAAGCCCCGGACTAGCGGGAGACGAGCAGTACTTC; CDR3: CATSRSPGLAGDEQYF
J: TRBJ1-1; D: NA; size: NA; V: TRBV21-1; DNA: TGTGCCAGCAGCGCGGGGGGAGCAGGGGGCAGGACTGAAGCTTTCTTT; CDR3: CASSAGGAGGRTEAFF
J: TRBJ1-1; D: NA; size: NA; V: TRBV5-6; DNA: TGTGCCAGCAGCTTGGATCGGGCAGGGGAGGAAGCTTTCTTT; CDR3: CASSLDRAGEEAFF
J: TRBJ2-1; D: NA; size: NA; V: TRBV11-2; DNA: TGTGCCAGCAGCCTACACTCGGGGGGCTTTAGTGAGCAGTTCTTC; CDR3: CASSLHSGGFSEQFF
J: TRBJ2-5; D: TRBD2; size: NA; V: TRBV29-1; DNA: TGCAGCGTTGATGGGGGACTAGCGGGAGGTGAGACCCAGTACTTC; CDR3: CSVDGGLAGGETQYF
J: TRBJ1-2; D: NA; size: few; V: TRBV25-1; DNA: TGTGCCAGCAGTGAATGGGCAGGGAGTGGCTACACCTTC; CDR3: CASSEWAGSGYTF
J: TRBJ1-1; D: NA; size: NA; V: TRBV2; DNA: TGTGCCAGCGGTGGGGACCGATCGGGCACTGAAGCTTTCTTT; CDR3: CASGGDRSGTEAFF
J: TRBJ1-1; D: NA; size: few; V: TRBV7-8; DNA: TGTGCCAGCAGCCGCCCCGGGGGCACTGAAGCTTTCTTT; CDR3: CASSRPGGTEAFF
J: TRBJ1-2; D: NA; size: few; V: TRBV7-2; DNA: TGTGCCAGCAGCTCGACAGGCCCGCCATCCTACACCTTC; CDR3: CASSSTGPPSYTF
J: TRBJ2-2; D: NA; size: NA; V: TRBV20-1; DNA: TGCAGTGCTAGACTAGAGGGGGCCGGGGAGCTGTTTTTT; CDR3: CSARLEGAGELFF
J: TRBJ2-5; D: NA; size: few; V: TRBV7-2; DNA: TGTGCCAGCAGCTTCAGGGCAGGGCAAGAGACCCAGTACTTC; CDR3: CASSFRAGQETQYF
J: TRBJ2-5; D: NA; size: NA; V: TRBV29-1; DNA: TGCAGCGTTCCGGAGGGAGGCCGGCCGGAGACCCAGTACTTC; CDR3: CSVPEGGRPETQYF
J: TRBJ1-2; D: TRBD1; size: NA; V: TRBV5-1; DNA: TGCGCCAGCAGCTTGGCCGGAGACAGGGACTATGGCTACACCTTC; CDR3: CASSLAGDRDYGYTF
J: TRBJ2-1; D: NA; size: few; V: TRBV20-1; DNA: TGCAGTGCGTCACAGGGACGGGGGCCTTACAATGAGCAGTTCTTC; CDR3: CSASQGRGPYNEQFF
J: TRBJ2-3; D: NA; size: few; V: TRBV5-8; DNA: TGTGCCAGCAGCTTGGGTGGGGCCAGCTATCGGGATACGCAGTATTTT; CDR3: CASSLGGASYRDTQYF
J: TRBJ2-1; D: TRBD1; size: NA; V: TRBV20-1; DNA: TGCAGTGCTTCAGGGACAGGGGTATACAATGAGCAGTTCTTC; CDR3: CSASGTGVYNEQFF
J: TRBJ1-2; D: TRBD1; size: NA; V: TRBV4-3; DNA: TGCGCCAGCAGCCAAGATCCGACAGGGCAGGACTATGGCTACACCTTC; CDR3: CASSQDPTGQDYGYTF
J: TRBJ2-5; D: NA; size: NA; V: TRBV12-3/TRBV12-4; DNA: TGTGCCAGCAGTTTCCGGCGAGACCGAGAGACCCAGTACTTC; CDR3: CASSFRRDRETQYF
J: TRBJ2-1; D: TRBD1; size: NA; V: TRBV5-1; DNA: TGCGCCAGCAGCTTGGTGGGACAGGAATCCCATGAGCAGTTCTTC; CDR3: CASSLVGQESHEQFF
J: TRBJ1-5; D: NA; size: few; V: TRBV12-3/TRBV12-4; DNA: TGTGCCAGCAGCCCGAGCCCCCCCACGGGGAATCAGCCCCAGCATTTT; CDR3: CASSPSPPTGNQPQHF
J: TRBJ2-4; D: NA; size: NA; V: TRBV19; DNA: TGTGCCAGTAGTTCTAACTATCGGGAAAACATTCAGTACTTC; CDR3: CASSSNYRENIQYF
J: TRBJ2-7; D: TRBD1; size: NA; V: TRBV11-2; DNA: TGTGCCAGCAGTCCTAAATTACAGGGGCTTTCCCACGAGCAGTACTTC; CDR3: CASSPKLQGLSHEQYF
J: TRBJ2-1; D: NA; size: few; V: TRBV7-8; DNA: TGTGCCAGCAGCCCCCTAGCGCTCTCCTACAATGAGCAGTTCTTC; CDR3: CASSPLALSYNEQFF
J: TRBJ2-3; D: TRBD2; size: NA; V: TRBV28; DNA: TGTGCCAGCAGTTTCGGTGCGGCTAGCGGTCCACGGGCAGATACGCAGTATTTT; CDR3: CASSFGAASGPRADTQYF